Below, 29 T cell receptor beta chains from the same sample are listed, as sequenced in a study of T cell changes during pregnancy in multiple sclerosis (dated by TCRdb to between 2018 and 2021). Library preparation used the immunoSEQ multiplex PCR assay. TCRdb provides this immuneACCESS table in a form limited to in-frame rearrangements. Some clones are lacking; in checked studies, under half of them reflect an unresolved V gene, and why the rest are absent is not known. The sample table holds about 21,000 clones, of which about nine tenths were seen once. 7.5% of the sample is in the top ten clones. The sequences come from CD8+ T cells from peripheral blood mononuclear cells, collected in the second trimester of pregnancy. These receptors all stem from a female donor in good health, enrolled as a control in a pregnancy study.

In this sample, this clone turned up a few times. The CDR3 loop is CASSPGTGGADTQYF. For the CDR3, the DNA is TGTGCCAGCAGCCCCGGGACAGGGGGGGCAGATACGCAGTATTTT. The chain joins TRBV28 to TRBJ2-3, with TRBD1 matching 11 bases. Trimming at V came to 6 bases and at J to 4 bases, leaving 6 bases not matched to a gene. Germline V CDR1 and CDR2: MDHEN, SYDVKM. This CDR3 comprises 15 residues.

The chain carries TRBV6-5 and TRBJ1-1, with D possibly matching TRBD1 (5 bases). There are 14 residues in the CDR3. The germline V gene encodes CDR1 MNHEY and CDR2 SVGAGI. Trimming pared 6 bases from V and 1 base from J, leaving 12 bases between. CDR3 DNA sequence: TGTGCCAGCAGATCCCAGGGTAAGAACACTGAAGCTTTCTTT. Its protein is CASRSQGKNTEAFF.

CDR3 coding DNA: TGTGCCAGCACCGACGGGGACTTAGAGACCCAGTACTTC. It codes for CASTDGDLETQYF. The rearrangement joins TRBV7-9 to TRBJ2-5; D possibly corresponds to TRBD2 (6 bases). This CDR3 has 13 amino acids. The V gene lost 7 bases and the J gene lost 4 bases, with 13 bases spanning the gap. The V gene's germline CDR1 is SEHNR and CDR2 FQNEAQ (reference sequence). Full variable domain (missing parts from reference TRBV7-9 and TRBJ2-5): DTGVSQNPRHKITKRGQNVTFRCDPISEHNRLYWYRQTLGQGPEFLTYFQNEAQLEKSRLLSDRFSAERPKGSFSTLEIQRTEQGDSAMYLCASTDGDLETQYFGPGTRLLVL.

The V call is TRBV4-2, the J call TRBJ2-1, with 8 nucleotides matching TRBD2. The germline V gene encodes CDR1 LGHNA and CDR2 YNFKEQ. CDR3 length equals 17 residues. V lost 0 bases, J lost 3 bases, and 7 bases stayed unmatched. CDR3 in amino acids: CASSQESPSGFYNEQFF. Here the CDR3 DNA reads TGTGCCAGCAGCCAAGAGTCGCCTAGCGGGTTCTACAATGAGCAGTTCTTC.

This clone was observed once. J is TRBJ1-2 and V is TRBV25-1, with D possibly matching TRBD1 (6 bases). Germline V gene lookup returns CDR1 MGHDK and CDR2 SYGVNS. V was pared by 6 bases and J by 4 bases, with 12 bases between. This CDR3 has 13 residues. The CDR3 region has the DNA TGTGCCAGCAGATCCCCGGACAGCTATGGCTACACCTTC. It codes for CASRSPDSYGYTF.

The V gene is TRBV13, the J gene TRBJ2-6, with D perhaps TRBD2 (6 bases). The CDR3 runs to 17 residues. Looked up from germline, CDR1 is PRHDT and CDR2 is FYEKMQ (reference sequence). Trimming left V 5 bases short and J 2 bases short, with 16 bases between. The CDR3, as DNA: TGTGCCAGCAGCCCAGAGGGAGGTTATACTGGGGCCAACGTCCTGACTTTC. Protein product: CASSPEGGYTGANVLTF.

A few counts support this clone. This sequence joins TRBV6-4 and TRBJ2-3; 8 bases align to TRBD1. The ends lost 5 bases at V and 5 bases at J; junction bases unmatched: 6. Germline V gives CDR1 MRHNA, CDR2 SNTAGT. The CDR3 is 14 residues long. The CDR3 nucleotides are TGTGCCAGCAGTCTGGGCAGGGGGCAAGATACGCAGTATTTT. The encoded protein is CASSLGRGQDTQYF.

By proportion, this clone is medium-sized. This CDR3 reads CASSSTGTSGRSSYNEQFF. The CDR3 nucleotides are TGTGCCAGCAGCTCTACCGGGACTAGCGGGAGAAGCTCCTACAATGAGCAGTTCTTC. The chain uses TRBV7-9 and TRBJ2-1, with TRBD2 identical over 14 bases. The V gene end was trimmed by 4 bases and the J gene end by 0 bases; junction bases not matched to a gene: 8. The germline V gene has CDR1 SEHNR and CDR2 FQNEAQ (reference sequence). The CDR3 covers 19 residues. The complete variable domain, with remaining parts taken from reference TRBV7-9 and TRBJ2-1, reads DTGVSQNPRHKITKRGQNVTFRCDPISEHNRLYWYRQTLGQGPEFLTYFQNEAQLEKSRLLSDRFSAERPKGSFSTLEIQRTEQGDSAMYLCASSSTGTSGRSSYNEQFFGPGTRLTVL.

J is TRBJ2-1 and V is TRBV6-1; tentative D call: TRBD1 (5 bases). The CDR3 is made up of 15 amino acids. Germline CDR1 MNHNS, CDR2 SASEGT. Trimming shortened V by 5 bases and J by 1 base, and 12 bases separated the two germline ends. The CDR3 here is CASSRQGGSYNEQFF. CDR3 nucleotides: TGTGCCAGCAGTCGGCAGGGTGGATCCTACAATGAGCAGTTCTTC.

The chain uses TRBV6-6 and TRBJ2-2; 9 nucleotides align to TRBD1. The CDR3 covers 15 residues. CDR1 and CDR2 from the germline V gene are MNHNY and SVGAGI (reference sequence). J gave up 8 bases and V 1 base, and 5 bases lay outside the gene matches. The CDR3 is CASSYLQGASGELFF. Written as DNA, the CDR3 is TGTGCCAGCAGTTACTTACAGGGGGCTTCAGGGGAGCTGTTTTTT.

J is TRBJ2-2 and V is TRBV28; 9 nucleotides line up with TRBD2. Trimming removed 5 bases from V and 2 bases from J; junction bases left unmatched: 12. CDR1 and CDR2 (germline): MDHEN, SYDVKM. This CDR3 has 18 amino acids. In DNA form, the CDR3 reads TGTGCCAGCAGTCAAGGACTAGCGCTACTGCTAAACACCGGGGAGCTGTTTTTT. Translation gives CASSQGLALLLNTGELFF. Looking up the rest from reference TRBV28 and TRBJ2-2 gives the full variable domain: DVKVTQSSRYLVKRTGEKVFLECVQDMDHENMFWYRQDPGLGLRLIYFSYDVKMKEKGDIPEGYSVSREKKERFSLILESASTNQTSMYLCASSQGLALLLNTGELFFGEGSRLTVL.

V usage is TRBV6-5 and J usage is TRBJ1-1; D perhaps matches TRBD1 (6 bases). V was pared by 0 bases and J by 0 bases, with 11 bases between. Germline V CDR1 and CDR2: MNHEY, SVGAGI. This CDR3 is 16 amino acids long. The CDR3 spells CASSYSRQDMNTEAFF. DNA for the CDR3: TGTGCCAGCAGTTACTCGAGACAGGATATGAACACTGAAGCTTTCTTT.

The chain has TRBV9 and TRBJ2-3, with 7 bases lining up with TRBD2. The CDR3 has 16 residues. The junction had 12 bases not matched to a gene; V was cut back by 6 bases and J by 2 bases. Germline-derived CDR1 and CDR2 are SGDLS and YYNGEE. The CDR3 protein is CASNTAGGTITDTQYF. CDR3 bases: TGTGCCAGCAACACAGCCGGGGGGACTATCACAGATACGCAGTATTTT.

V gene TRBV19 combines with J gene TRBJ2-2, with TRBD2 identical over 10 bases. The CDR3 has 15 amino acids. Trimming at V came to 5 bases and at J to 6 bases, leaving 6 bases not matched to a gene. CDR1 and CDR2 (germline): LNHDA, SQIVND (reference sequence). The chain's CDR3 is CASSPLAGVSGELFF. DNA of the CDR3: TGTGCCAGTAGTCCTCTAGCGGGAGTCTCCGGGGAGCTGTTTTTT. Filled out from reference TRBV19 and TRBJ2-2, the complete variable domain reads DGGITQSPKYLFRKEGQNVTLSCEQNLNHDAMYWYRQDPGQGLRLIYYSQIVNDFQKGDIAEGYSVSREKKESFPLTVTSAQKNPTAFYLCASSPLAGVSGELFFGEGSRLTVL.

This rearrangement joins TRBV5-1 to TRBJ2-7, with 7 bases lining up with TRBD2. The V and J ends lost 0 bases and 5 bases, in that order; junction bases with no gene match: 5. This CDR3 has 14 amino acids. Germline V gives CDR1 SGHRS, CDR2 YFSETQ. The CDR3 sequence is CASSLAPGGHEQYF. CDR3 DNA: TGCGCCAGCAGCTTGGCCCCGGGGGGACACGAGCAGTACTTC.

V and J are TRBV6-6 and TRBJ1-4; TRBD1 aligns across 8 bases. Germline V gene data show CDR1 as MNHNY and CDR2 as SVGAGI (reference sequence). J gave up 8 bases and V 9 bases, and 8 bases lay outside the gene matches. The length of the CDR3 is 13 residues. CDR3 coding DNA: TGTGCCAGTCTGGACAGGGTATGGGAAAAACTGTTTTTT. Its translation is CASLDRVWEKLFF.

This chain connects TRBV27 to TRBJ1-1; TRBD1 is a possible D gene (5 bases). The CDR3 sequence is 13 residues long. Trimming took 4 bases from V and 2 from J, leaving 8 bases between them. Germline CDR1 reads MNHEY; CDR2 reads SMNVEV (reference sequence). The CDR3 coding sequence is TGTGCCAGCAGTTGGGGCAGAAACACTGAAGCTTTCTTT. Translating it yields CASSWGRNTEAFF.

The CDR3 DNA sequence: TGTGCCAGCAGTGAGGCCCAGTCTGGGGCCAACGTCCTGACTTTC. It specifies CASSEAQSGANVLTF. The gene calls are TRBV6-1 and TRBJ2-6; no firm D call. Germline loops: CDR1 MNHNS, CDR2 SASEGT. V was trimmed by 3 bases and J by 1 base, leaving 7 bases between them. CDR3 length: 15 amino acids.

This clone turned up a few times. The chain is built from TRBV13 and TRBJ1-1; D may be TRBD1 (6 bases). Trimming took off 0 bases at V and 10 bases at J, with 15 bases between the two ends. Germline lookup yields CDR1 PRHDT and CDR2 FYEKMQ (reference sequence). This CDR3 spans 14 amino acids. The CDR3 bases are TGTGCCAGCAGCTTAGGCCTGGGGGCTTACGGAGCTTTCTTT. It translates to CASSLGLGAYGAFF.

V gene TRBV2 combines with J gene TRBJ2-1, with 10 bases matching TRBD2. CDR3 length: 14 amino acids. From germline, CDR1 is SNHLY and CDR2 FYNNEI. Trimming removed 8 bases from V and 4 bases from J; junction bases left unmatched: 5. The CDR3 DNA reads as TGTGCCAGCCGGGGACTAGCGACGTACAATGAGCAGTTCTTC. It specifies CASRGLATYNEQFF.

CDR3 region: CSGYREETQYF. The CDR3 DNA is TGCAGCGGTTACAGGGAAGAGACCCAGTACTTC. This chain connects TRBV29-1 to TRBJ2-5; perhaps TRBD1 as D (6 bases). V lost 7 bases and J lost 3, with 9 bases in between. CDR1 and CDR2 from the germline V gene are SQVTM and ANQGSEA. The CDR3 is 11 residues long.

The rearrangement uses TRBV12-5 and TRBJ2-1, with 16 bases that match TRBD2. The CDR3 has 14 amino acids. J gave up 9 bases and V 6 bases, and 2 bases lay outside the gene matches. Germline-derived CDR1 and CDR2 are LGHNT and FRNRAP. The chain's CDR3 is CASGGLAGGPEQFF. The CDR3 coding sequence is TGTGCTAGTGGGGGACTAGCGGGGGGGCCTGAGCAGTTCTTC. The full variable domain, its missing parts supplied by reference TRBV12-5 and TRBJ2-1, is DARVTQTPRHKVTEMGQEVTMRCQPILGHNTVFWYRQTMMQGLELLAYFRNRAPLDDSGMPKDRFSAEMPDATLATLKIQPSEPRDSAVYFCASGGLAGGPEQFFGPGTRLTVL.

This chain uses TRBV7-3 with TRBJ1-4, with 7 positions matching TRBD1. This CDR3 contains 14 residues. J was trimmed by 8 bases and V by 4 bases; bases with no gene match: 7. Germline assignment: CDR1 SGHTA and CDR2 FQGTGA. The CDR3: CASSSDRVKEKLFF. The CDR3, as DNA: TGTGCCAGCAGCTCCGACAGGGTGAAGGAAAAACTGTTTTTT.

The chain is built from TRBV5-6 and TRBJ2-6; TRBD2 matches at 7 bases. The junction had 9 bases not matched to a gene; V was cut back by 3 bases and J by 0 bases. The CDR3 runs to 18 residues. The V gene's germline CDR1 is SGHDT and CDR2 YYEEEE. This CDR3 is CASSSRVWGGSGANVLTF. The CDR3 DNA is TGTGCCAGCAGCTCGCGGGTTTGGGGGGGCTCTGGGGCCAACGTCCTGACTTTC.

This chain connects TRBV7-9 to TRBJ1-1, with D tentatively TRBD1 (6 bases). Trimming took off 2 bases at V and 7 bases at J, with 14 bases between the two ends. The CDR3 length is 14 residues. The germline V gene encodes CDR1 SEHNR and CDR2 FQNEAQ (reference sequence). CDR3 amino acids: CASSLSGRTDEAFF. Written as DNA, the CDR3 is TGTGCCAGCAGCTTATCCGGGCGGACAGATGAAGCTTTCTTT.

The chain combines TRBV6-4 with TRBJ2-3; TRBD2 aligns across 9 bases. The CDR3 has 15 residues. The trim removed 5 bases at V and 3 bases at J, leaving 6 bases unmatched. CDR1 is MRHNA and CDR2 is SNTAGT in the germline V gene. The CDR3 DNA reads TGTGCCAGCAGTCAAACTAGCGGGTCTACAGATACGCAGTATTTT. This translates into CASSQTSGSTDTQYF.

The gene calls are TRBV6-4 and TRBJ2-7; no clear D gene. This CDR3 has 13 residues. Germline CDR1 reads MRHNA; CDR2 reads SNTAGT. The ends were cut back, 3 bases at V and 5 bases at J, with 11 bases in the middle. This CDR3 is CASSESPHDEQYF. CDR3 DNA sequence: TGTGCCAGCAGTGAGTCCCCCCATGACGAGCAGTACTTC.

V usage is TRBV9 and J usage is TRBJ1-1; D gene uncertain. The germline gives CDR1 SGDLS, CDR2 YYNGEE. This CDR3 spans 15 amino acids. With 3 bases removed from V and 0 bases from J, the gap between germline ends came to 12 bases. CDR3 in DNA: TGTGCCAGCAGCGATATCTCTGAGTTGAACACTGAAGCTTTCTTT. Translated: CASSDISELNTEAFF.

The V and J genes are TRBV7-6 and TRBJ1-6; 8 bases agree with TRBD1. The ends lost 3 bases at V and 10 bases at J; junction bases unmatched: 14. This CDR3 is 17 amino acids long. The V gene's germline CDR1 is SGHVS and CDR2 FNYEAQ. The DNA of the CDR3 is TGTGCCAGCAGCTTCGGACAGGGACTCCCTTTGAGCTCACCCCTCCACTTT. Encoded protein: CASSFGQGLPLSSPLHF.